This T cell receptor (beta chain) was found in a study of blood T cell repertoires in COVID-19. Assay: immunoSEQ multiplex PCR; the TCRdb copy retains only in-frame clones and omits some. Here the sample spans 75,000 or so clones, around 80% being singletons. V was clipped by 8 bases and J by 7 bases, with 14 bases between them. The CDR3 covers 12 residues. Germline lookup yields CDR1 MDHEN and CDR2 SYDVKM. Sequencing input: peripheral blood. The clonotype comes from a man between 60 and 75 years old with acute or convalescent COVID-19. This rearrangement joins TRBV28 to TRBJ1-2; D gene uncertain. CDR3 coding DNA: TGTGCCAGCGAGAGGTCCCGTGGTGGCTACACCTTC. It is translated as CASERSRGGYTF.